A single sample gave rise to the 9 T cell receptor beta chains below, sequenced in a study of blood T cells in healthy people across ages (dated by TCRdb to between 2015 and 2016). The library was made by 5' RACE. Sequencing instrument: Illumina HiSeq 2500. A second PCR of roughly 7 to 12 cycles was performed with a sample-barcoded 5' primer and a J-beta primer mix. TCRdb applied fastp at Q25 and MiXCR to the public reads, then kept only in-frame beta chains. Entries are consolidated by CDR3 protein sequence, retaining the most common genes and DNA. The sample table contains hundreds of thousands of distinct CDR3 sequences; only one count was recorded for just over 55% of them. The top ten clones comprise 25% to 30% of the sample. The sample was blood. The source of these receptors is a man aged 40-49 years in good health.

V is TRBV6-5 and J is TRBJ1-2, with 7 nucleotides matching TRBD1. The CDR3 has 13 residues. V lost 6 bases and J lost 6; bases outside the gene matches: 7. The germline gives CDR1 MNHEY, CDR2 SVGAGI. CDR3 DNA: TGTGCCAGCAGCCCCATGGGGACAGATGGCTACACCTTC. This translates into CASSPMGTDGYTF.

The chain uses TRBV20-1 and TRBJ1-1; D gene ambiguous. Looked up from germline, CDR1 is DFQATT and CDR2 is SNEGSKA (reference sequence). Trimming stripped 4 bases from V and 1 base from J, with 7 bases between. The CDR3 spans 12 residues. CDR3 in amino acids: CSATRENTEAFF. As DNA, the CDR3 is TGCAGTGCTACCCGGGAGAACACTGAAGCTTTCTTT.

This clonotype has a single count. This chain connects TRBV10-3 to TRBJ2-3, with 8 nucleotides matching TRBD1. Trimming cost V 9 bases and J 0 bases; bases outside gene matches: 2. This CDR3 has 13 residues. Per germline, CDR1 ENHRY and CDR2 SYGVKD. Here the CDR3 reads CAIRTGSTDTQYF. The DNA of the CDR3 is TGTGCCATTAGGACAGGGAGCACAGATACGCAGTATTTT.

V and J are TRBV7-2 and TRBJ2-1, with 13 bases that match TRBD2. The germline CDR1 and CDR2 sequences are SGHTA and FQGNSA. J gave up 9 bases and V 5 bases, and 7 bases lay outside the gene matches. The CDR3 runs to 15 residues. DNA for the CDR3: TGTGCCAGCAGCCGAGGACTAGCGGGAGTCGGTGAGCAGTTCTTC. Protein: CASSRGLAGVGEQFF.

This clonotype was counted only a few times. V usage is TRBV12-3 or TRBV12-4 and J usage is TRBJ2-5; the D is unclear. The V end was cut by 1 base, the J end by 3 bases, with 9 bases between. The CDR3 totals 14 residues. The CDR3 spells CASSLGGGEETQYF. The CDR3 DNA reads TGTGCCAGCAGTTTAGGTGGTGGGGAAGAGACCCAGTACTTC.

This clonotype came up a few times. J is TRBJ2-1 and V is TRBV20-1; D could derive from TRBD1 or TRBD2 (5 bases each). Germline V CDR1 and CDR2: DFQATT, SNEGSKA (reference sequence). The CDR3 has 12 amino acids. The germline V and J ends were trimmed by 3 bases and 7 bases, with 10 bases remaining between them. The CDR3 here is CSARGPGNEQFF. The CDR3 DNA reads TGCAGTGCTAGGGGGCCGGGGAATGAGCAGTTCTTC.

This clonotype showed up just a few times. The CDR3, as DNA: TGTGCCAGCAGCTTGGAGGGCGGGAATAATTCACCCCTCCACTTT. Residues: CASSLEGGNNSPLHF. J is TRBJ1-6 and V is TRBV7-2; D is uncertain. Germline CDR1 is SGHTA and CDR2 is FQGNSA. The CDR3 runs 15 residues. V was shortened by 3 bases and J by 5 bases, with 11 bases between the two germline ends.

This clonotype was counted a few times. The rearrangement uses TRBV11-2 and TRBJ2-4; 7 nucleotides align to TRBD2. The closer fit of TRBJ2-5 to the DNA end suggests the J call may be wrong. Germline-derived CDR1 and CDR2 are SGHAT and FQNNGV. This CDR3 is built from 13 residues. The CDR3 region is CASSCGGLETQYF. CDR3 coding DNA: TGTGCCAGCAGCTGCGGGGGTTTAGAGACCCAGTACTTC.

The chain is built from TRBV11-3 and TRBJ2-3, with 11 positions matching TRBD2. V lost 8 bases and J lost 5; bases outside the gene matches: 12. The germline V gene encodes CDR1 SGHNT and CDR2 YENEEA. The CDR3 runs to 16 residues. CDR3 region: CASDKHGTSGEDTQYF. CDR3 DNA: TGTGCCAGCGATAAACACGGGACTAGCGGAGAAGATACGCAGTATTTT.